This is a list of T cell receptor beta chains from one sample in a study of control samples from healthy donors and cancer patients. Data came from immunoSEQ multiplex PCR; TCRdb stores just in-frame clones and leaves some out. Found here are 85,000 to 95,000 clones, approximately 91% of them singletons; the top ten hold over 0.75%. The specimen sequenced was blood. These receptors originate from a woman in her twenties or thirties in good health. CDR3s include the opening cysteine and the closing phenylalanine or tryptophan. D genes are given only for firm matches. Clone size is given for some rows only: seen once, a few or many times, or a class if the clone is expanded.

>NA|TRBD1|TRBJ2-7|TRBV7-3
CASSHMDRDEQYF
TGTGCCAGCAGCCATATGGACAGGGACGAGCAGTACTTC
>NA|TRBD2|TRBJ2-3|TRBV3-1/TRBV3-2
CASSQDSVAGGPDTQYF
TGTGCCAGCAGCCAAGATTCGGTAGCGGGGGGTCCCGATACGCAGTATTTT
>NA|NA|TRBJ2-7|TRBV19
CASSVTPDGISYEQYF
TGTGCCAGTAGCGTGACCCCGGACGGAATTTCCTACGAGCAGTACTTC
>NA|NA|TRBJ2-3|TRBV2
CASRGSRGGGDTQYF
TGTGCCAGCAGGGGAAGCAGGGGAGGGGGAGATACGCAGTATTTT
>once|NA|TRBJ1-1|TRBV7-9
CASSRQVEAFF
TGTGCCAGCAGCAGACAAGTTGAAGCTTTCTTT
>NA|NA|TRBJ1-1|TRBV7-2
CASSDRVNTEAFF
TGTGCCAGCAGCGACCGGGTGAACACTGAAGCTTTCTTT
>NA|TRBD2|TRBJ2-7|TRBV19
CASSASGAGTYEQYF
TGTGCCAGTAGTGCTAGCGGGGCAGGCACCTACGAGCAGTACTTC
>few|NA|TRBJ1-2|TRBV5-4
CASSLDQGLEGYTF
TGTGCCAGCAGCTTGGACCAGGGCTTAGAAGGCTACACCTTC
>NA|TRBD2|TRBJ2-3|TRBV6-1
CASSEMVTSGTDTQYF
TGTGCCAGCAGTGAAATGGTTACTAGCGGCACAGATACGCAGTATTTT
>NA|NA|TRBJ1-1|TRBV18
CASSPPSRENTEAFF
TGTGCCAGCTCACCACCCAGCCGAGAGAACACTGAAGCTTTCTTT
>NA|NA|TRBJ2-7|TRBV3-1/TRBV3-2
CASSSRGRVPYEQYF
TGTGCCAGCAGCTCCCGTGGGCGGGTTCCCTACGAGCAGTACTTC
>once|NA|TRBJ1-2|TRBV5-1
CASSFRENWGYGYTF
TGCGCCAGCAGCTTCAGAGAAAACTGGGGCTATGGCTACACCTTC
>NA|NA|TRBJ1-2|TRBV18
CASSRGHDQQKYGYTF
TGTGCCAGCTCTCGCGGACACGATCAGCAGAAATATGGCTACACCTTC
>NA|TRBD1|TRBJ1-2|TRBV7-3
CASSLTDRVGYTF
TGTGCCAGCAGCTTAACGGACAGGGTTGGCTACACCTTC
>NA|TRBD2|TRBJ2-1|TRBV7-9
CASSLGAGGGYNEQFF
TGTGCCAGCAGCTTAGGGGCGGGAGGGGGTTACAATGAGCAGTTCTTC
>NA|NA|TRBJ2-5|TRBV12-5
CASGLVMGTPIETQYF
TGTGCTAGTGGTTTGGTAATGGGGACTCCCATAGAGACCCAGTACTTC
>NA|NA|TRBJ1-2|TRBV6-1
CASSEAGEYGYTF
TGTGCCAGCAGTGAAGCGGGGGAATATGGCTACACCTTC
>NA|TRBD1|TRBJ2-7|TRBV11-3
CASSHRGEYEQYF
TGTGCCAGCAGCCACAGGGGTGAATACGAGCAGTACTTC
>NA|NA|TRBJ1-5|TRBV7-9
CASSLDLAPQHF
TGTGCCAGCAGCTTAGATCTAGCGCCCCAGCATTTT
>NA|NA|TRBJ1-5|TRBV5-1
CASSWGSGIEQPQHF
TGCGCCAGCAGCTGGGGCTCAGGGATTGAGCAGCCCCAGCATTTT
>NA|TRBD1|TRBJ2-7|TRBV3-1/TRBV3-2
CASSRQGYEQYF
TGTGCCAGCAGCAGACAGGGCTACGAGCAGTACTTC
>few|TRBD1|TRBJ1-2|TRBV11-2
CASNPGQGLVGGYTF
TGTGCCAGCAATCCGGGACAGGGCCTGGTGGGTGGCTACACCTTC
>NA|TRBD2|TRBJ2-7|TRBV9
CASSVGREYEQYF
TGTGCCAGCAGCGTAGGGCGGGAGTACGAGCAGTACTTC
>NA|NA|TRBJ1-4|TRBV5-1
CASSPGQPNEKLFF
TGCGCCAGCAGCCCCGGACAGCCTAATGAAAAACTGTTTTTT
>NA|NA|TRBJ2-1|TRBV27
CASSQGGHGGEQFF
TGTGCCAGCAGTCAGGGTGGCCATGGAGGTGAGCAGTTCTTC
>NA|NA|TRBJ2-3|TRBV7-2
CASSPRGGGTDTQYF
TGTGCCAGCAGCCCCCGTGGGGGCGGCACAGATACGCAGTATTTT
>NA|NA|TRBJ1-1|TRBV5-1
CASSLLEGSTEAFF
TGCGCCAGCAGCTTGCTTGAGGGTAGCACTGAAGCTTTCTTT
>NA|NA|TRBJ2-7|TRBV5-1
CASSPETGRGSYEQYF
TGCGCCAGCAGCCCCGAGACCGGGAGAGGATCCTACGAGCAGTACTTC
>NA|NA|TRBJ1-1|TRBV9
CASSVTGNTEAFF
TGTGCCAGCAGCGTAACTGGAAACACTGAAGCTTTCTTT
>NA|TRBD2|TRBJ2-7|TRBV30
CAWSGGGAIYEQYF
TGTGCCTGGAGTGGCGGGGGGGCCATCTACGAGCAGTACTTC
>NA|NA|TRBJ1-2|TRBV6-5
CASSYGGTRYNGYTF
TGTGCCAGCAGCTACGGGGGGACGCGATACAATGGCTACACCTTC
>NA|NA|TRBJ1-1|TRBV5-6
CASSLNTEAFF
TGTGCCAGCAGCTTGAACACTGAAGCTTTCTTT
>NA|NA|TRBJ1-1|TRBV6-6
CASSYTGPNTEAFF
TGTGCCAGCAGTTACACGGGCCCTAACACTGAAGCTTTCTTT
>NA|NA|TRBJ2-3|TRBV5-1
CASSLGRVEDTQYF
TGCGCCAGCAGCTTGGGCAGGGTTGAAGATACGCAGTATTTT
>NA|NA|TRBJ1-2|TRBV4-1
CASSQDVQAGIRNGYTF
TGCGCCAGCAGCCAAGATGTCCAGGCCGGTATTAGGAATGGCTACACCTTC
>NA|TRBD1|TRBJ2-3|TRBV13
CASSSDRTGEDTQYF
TGTGCCAGCAGCTCTGACAGGACAGGGGAAGATACGCAGTATTTT
>once|NA|TRBJ2-7|TRBV29-1
CSVDSGRTEQYF
TGCAGCGTTGACAGTGGGCGGACCGAGCAGTACTTC
>once|NA|TRBJ2-7|TRBV4-2
CASSQEIGAATEQYF
TGTGCCAGCAGCCAAGAAATTGGGGCTGCGACCGAGCAGTACTTC
>NA|NA|TRBJ1-3|TRBV3-1/TRBV3-2
CASSRGTGNTIYF
TGTGCCAGCAGCCGAGGGACGGGAAACACCATATATTTT
>NA|TRBD1|TRBJ2-1|TRBV9
CASSGRTGASYNEQFF
TGTGCCAGCAGCGGACGAACAGGGGCCTCCTACAATGAGCAGTTCTTC
>NA|TRBD1|TRBJ2-5|TRBV11-2
CASSLRGGTGARETQYF
TGTGCCAGCAGCTTACGAGGGGGGACAGGGGCACGAGAGACCCAGTACTTC
>NA|TRBD2|TRBJ2-3|TRBV5-1
CASSAGTSKPQGGQYF
TGCGCCAGCAGTGCCGGGACTAGCAAACCCCAGGGGGGGCAGTATTTT
>NA|NA|TRBJ1-2|TRBV4-1
CASSQSPRVLQYGYTF
TGCGCCAGCAGCCAAAGCCCCAGAGTCCTCCAGTATGGCTACACCTTC
>NA|TRBD1|TRBJ1-6|TRBV5-4
CASSGGDRGTLHF
TGTGCCAGCAGCGGGGGGGACAGGGGGACCCTCCACTTT
>NA|TRBD1|TRBJ1-1|TRBV20-1
CSASEGGETFF
TGCAGTGCTTCTGAAGGGGGCGAAACTTTCTTT
>NA|NA|TRBJ1-1|TRBV27
CASSLQANTEAFF
TGTGCCAGCAGTTTACAGGCGAACACTGAAGCTTTCTTT
>NA|NA|TRBJ1-4|TRBV19
CASSIRAANNEKLFF
TGTGCCAGTAGTATTCGGGCAGCTAATAATGAAAAACTGTTTTTT
>NA|NA|TRBJ1-2|TRBV6-5
CASSRDGQGVGYTF
TGTGCCAGCAGTCGGGACGGCCAGGGTGTTGGCTACACCTTC
>NA|TRBD1|TRBJ2-1|TRBV7-2
CASSLPLTGGAYNEQFF
TGTGCCAGCAGCTTACCGCTGACAGGGGGCGCCTACAATGAGCAGTTCTTC
>NA|NA|TRBJ2-1|TRBV11-3
CASSLDRWTHEQFF
TGTGCCAGCAGCTTAGACCGATGGACTCATGAGCAGTTCTTC
>NA|TRBD1|TRBJ2-7|TRBV28
CASAVGGTGTFHEQYF
TGTGCCAGTGCAGTGGGGGGGACAGGGACTTTTCACGAGCAGTACTTC
>NA|NA|TRBJ1-5|TRBV4-1
CASSPLGQKRDQPQHF
TGCGCCAGCAGCCCCTTGGGCCAAAAGAGAGATCAGCCCCAGCATTTT
>NA|NA|TRBJ1-2|TRBV20-1
CSAREWGGYTF
TGCAGTGCTAGAGAATGGGGTGGCTACACCTTC
>NA|NA|TRBJ1-6|TRBV7-9
CAAGGQYNSPLHF
TGTGCCGCCGGGGGTCAGTATAATTCACCCCTCCACTTT